This T cell receptor (beta chain) was captured by sequencing in a study of technical replicates of blood from four donors. TCRdb's copy holds only in-frame clones and misses some; the assay was immunoSEQ multiplex PCR. This sample carries 70,000 or so clones, roughly 90% of them seen once, and the ten largest clones take about 0.4%. J lost 2 bases, V lost 5 bases, and 6 bases had no gene match. Germline CDR1 SEHNR, CDR2 FQNEAQ (reference sequence). CDR3 size: 15 residues. The rearrangement links TRBV7-9 to TRBJ2-5; 9 nucleotides match TRBD1. The receptor comes from a human donor in good health. Sequences were obtained from T cells isolated from PBMCs. The DNA for the CDR3 is TGTGCCAGCAGCCCACCCGGGACAGGGCAAGAGACCCAGTACTTC. Its protein product is CASSPPGTGQETQYF.